This is a list of T cell receptor beta chains from one sample in a study of T cells after yellow fever vaccination. TCRdb redid the calling of the 5' RACE reads with MiXCR, one entry per CDR3 protein. The sample yields 550,000 to 750,000 distinct CDR3 sequences, approximately 13% seen once. The sample consisted of PBMCs, taken on the day of the yellow fever booster vaccination. Receptors originate from a man aged 25 to 40 who received the YFV17D yellow fever vaccine. The CDR3 runs from the conserved cysteine through the conserved F or W. D genes are given only for firm matches. Some rows have no size entry. The others give once, few or many, or a class for an expanded clone.

>few|TRBD1|TRBJ2-4|TRBV6-2/TRBV6-3
TGTGCCAGCAGTTACGGTCCCCTGGCAGGGGGCATCTACTTC
CASSYGPLAGGIYF
>many|NA|TRBJ2-7|TRBV7-2
TGTGCCAGCAGCTTAGTACTAGCTGCCTACGAGCAGTACTTC
CASSLVLAAYEQYF
>NA|NA|TRBJ2-1|TRBV27
TGTGCCAGCACGAGGGGAGGGGGGGCGGGTTACAATGAGCAGTTCTTC
CASTRGGGAGYNEQFF
>NA|TRBD1|TRBJ2-2|TRBV19
TGTGCCGCCATCGGGACAGGGTTAACCGGGGAGCTGTTTTTT
CAAIGTGLTGELFF
>NA|NA|TRBJ2-7|TRBV11-2
TGTGCCAGCAGGGACCCGGTGGGGCGCGGCGTATCCTACGAGCAGTACTTC
CASRDPVGRGVSYEQYF
>few|NA|TRBJ2-7|TRBV28
TGTGCCAGCAGTTACAACAACAAGGGCCTCGAGCAGTACTTC
CASSYNNKGLEQYF
>many|TRBD2|TRBJ2-5|TRBV11-2
TGTGCCAGCAGCTCCCGGCGGGGGTGGGAGACCCAGTACTTC
CASSSRRGWETQYF
>many|NA|TRBJ2-2|TRBV7-2
TGTGCCAGCAGCTTATGGGGGACCGGGGAGCTGTTTTTT
CASSLWGTGELFF
>many|TRBD2|TRBJ2-1|TRBV12-3/TRBV12-4
TGTGCCAGCAGCTTGACTAGCGGGAGGTACAATGAGCAGTTCTTC
CASSLTSGRYNEQFF
>NA|NA|TRBJ1-5|TRBV6-5
TGTGCCAGCAGTTACTCTCCGAGTCAGCCCCAGCATTTT
CASSYSPSQPQHF
>few|TRBD1|TRBJ2-7|TRBV5-1
TGCGCCAGCAGCTGGACAGGGACCGCGTACGAGCAGTACTTC
CASSWTGTAYEQYF
>NA|NA|TRBJ1-2|TRBV5-1
TGCGCCAGCAGCTTGGTGGGGGACCTTTACTATGGCTACACCTTC
CASSLVGDLYYGYTF
>NA|NA|TRBJ1-1|TRBV12-3/TRBV12-4
TGTGCCAGCAGTTTTACAGGGACACATACTGAAGCTTTCTTT
CASSFTGTHTEAFF
>few|NA|TRBJ2-3|TRBV29-1
TGCAGCGTTGAAGGGGCAAGCGGAGGTACAGATACGCAGTATTTT
CSVEGASGGTDTQYF
>NA|TRBD1|TRBJ2-3|TRBV27
TGTGCCAGCAGTCAACTTCTGGGACAGGGGAAAGATACGCAGTATTTT
CASSQLLGQGKDTQYF
>once|NA|TRBJ2-6|TRBV20-1
TGCAGTGCTAGAGCCTTCTCTGGGGCCAACGTCCTGACTTTC
CSARAFSGANVLTF
>few|NA|TRBJ2-1|TRBV3-1
TGTGCCAGCAGCTCAGCTAGCTCCTACAATGAGCAGTTCTTC
CASSSASSYNEQFF
>few|NA|TRBJ2-1|TRBV4-3
TGCGCCAGCAGCCATATAGTCGGACAAAACAATGAGCAGTTCTTC
CASSHIVGQNNEQFF
>few|NA|TRBJ2-3|TRBV29-1
TGCAGCGTTTACGGTCCCTCGGATGGGCCAGATACGCAGTATTTT
CSVYGPSDGPDTQYF
>few|NA|TRBJ1-1|TRBV4-2
TGTGCCAGCAGCCAAGTTTCGGGGGCTGACACTGAAGCTTTCTTT
CASSQVSGADTEAFF
>NA|NA|TRBJ1-3|TRBV3-1
TGTGCCAGCAGCCTTTTAGGAGGGCCCAACTCTGGAAACACCATATATTTT
CASSLLGGPNSGNTIYF
>few|NA|TRBJ2-7|TRBV20-1
TGCAGTGCTAGAGCTGTAGGAATGCGAGGGAGGTTTTCCTACGAGCAGTACTTC
CSARAVGMRGRFSYEQYF
>NA|TRBD1|TRBJ2-1|TRBV20-1
TGCAGTGCTGTCCGGGACAGGTGGGATGAGCAGTTCTTC
CSAVRDRWDEQFF
>NA|TRBD1|TRBJ2-3|TRBV5-4
TGTGCCAGCAGCGGACAGGGGGCAACAGATACGCAGTATTTT
CASSGQGATDTQYF
>few|TRBD1|TRBJ2-4|TRBV7-9
TGTGCCAGCAGTCCCCAGGGGGCCTTAGCCAAAAACATTCAGTACTTC
CASSPQGALAKNIQYF
>few|NA|TRBJ1-5|TRBV4-2
TGTGCCAGCAGCCAAGATAAGGCGGATAATAGCAATCAGCCCCAGCATTTT
CASSQDKADNSNQPQHF
>NA|NA|TRBJ2-1|TRBV10-3
TGTGCCAACCTTACCGGGGCAACCATCTCGTCTGTCTACAATGAGCAGTTCTTC
CANLTGATISSVYNEQFF
>NA|NA|TRBJ2-3|TRBV4-2
TGTGCCAGCAGCCAGGCTTCCGAGAGCACAGATACGCAGTATTTT
CASSQASESTDTQYF
>few|TRBD2|TRBJ2-7|TRBV7-2
TGTGCCAGCAGCACCGTAGCGGGAGGGCCTCTCGAGCAGTACTTC
CASSTVAGGPLEQYF
>NA|TRBD1|TRBJ1-1|TRBV20-1
TGCAGTGCTGTACAGGGGATGAACACTGAAGCTTTCTTT
CSAVQGMNTEAFF
>NA|TRBD2|TRBJ2-5|TRBV24-1
TGTGCCACCAGTGACCGAGGACTAGCGGGGCTCCAAGAGACCCAGTACTTC
CATSDRGLAGLQETQYF
>NA|NA|TRBJ2-3|TRBV11-3
TGTGCCAGCAGCAAGGGAGGCCCCGCAGATACGCAGTATTTT
CASSKGGPADTQYF
>NA|NA|TRBJ1-2|TRBV25-1
TGTGCCAGCAGTGAAGCTAACTATGGCTACACCTTC
CASSEANYGYTF
>NA|NA|TRBJ2-3|TRBV11-1
TGTGCCAGCAGCCTCACTAGCCACTCGCAGTATTTT
CASSLTSHSQYF
>few|NA|TRBJ1-1|TRBV6-2/TRBV6-3
TGTGCCAGCAGTAAGGAGTGGACTGAAGCTTTCTTT
CASSKEWTEAFF
>few|NA|TRBJ2-2|TRBV6-2/TRBV6-3
TGTGCCAGCAGTACCTACCTAGCAGTCACCGGGGAGCTGTTTTTT
CASSTYLAVTGELFF
>few|NA|TRBJ2-3|TRBV28
TGTGCCAGCAGCCCGTCTGGAGCCAGTCGGCCAGATACGCAGTATTTT
CASSPSGASRPDTQYF
>many|TRBD2|TRBJ2-5|TRBV27
TGTGCCAGCAGTTTATACGGACTAGATCAAGAGACCCAGTACTTC
CASSLYGLDQETQYF
>NA|NA|TRBJ2-5|TRBV10-3
TGTGCCATCAGTGAGTCCGCAGGGATGGGGACCCAGTACTTC
CAISESAGMGTQYF
>few|NA|TRBJ2-1|TRBV14
TGTGCCAGCCGTGGAGGGACTCTATTATACAATGAGCAGTTCTTC
CASRGGTLLYNEQFF
>few|NA|TRBJ2-4|TRBV12-3/TRBV12-4
TGTGCCAGCAGTTTTGACAGGGACTCATACATTCAGTACTTC
CASSFDRDSYIQYF
>few|TRBD2|TRBJ2-1|TRBV5-1
TGCGCCAGCAGCGGAACGGGACTAGTTTTCGAGCAGTTCTTC
CASSGTGLVFEQFF
>NA|NA|TRBJ2-1|TRBV28
TGTGCCAGCACCACGGGGCCCAATGAGCAGTTCTTC
CASTTGPNEQFF
>few|NA|TRBJ2-3|TRBV4-3
TGCGCCAGCAGCCAAGACTGGACCTTGGCAGATACGCAGTATTTT
CASSQDWTLADTQYF
>NA|TRBD2|TRBJ2-7|TRBV25-1
TGTGCCAGCAGTGAATATGTGGGACTAGCCTACGAGCAGTACTTC
CASSEYVGLAYEQYF
>few|TRBD2|TRBJ2-1|TRBV18
TGTGCCAGCTCCCCCGTTGGGGGGGGTGAGCAGTTCTTC
CASSPVGGGEQFF
>few|TRBD2|TRBJ2-7|TRBV10-2
TGCGCCAGCACGCTCGGGACTAGCGGGTTTTCCTACGAGCAGTACTTC
CASTLGTSGFSYEQYF
>NA|NA|TRBJ2-3|TRBV7-9
TGTGCCAGCAGCTTATCGTCTGTGGATACGCAGTATTTT
CASSLSSVDTQYF
>NA|NA|TRBJ2-2|TRBV21-1
NA
CASSQTYRCTGELFF
>NA|NA|TRBJ2-1|TRBV12-3/TRBV12-4
TGTGCCAGCAGTTTAGCGCAAAGCGGACCTACAAATGAGCAGTTCTTC
CASSLAQSGPTNEQFF